These 3 T cell receptor beta chains originate from one sample sequenced in a study of T cell clones after liver transplantation. The data were produced by immunoSEQ multiplex PCR, yet TCRdb's version contains in-frame clones alone and is incomplete. The table shows about 75,000 clones, with 80% to 85% occurring only once. Sequencing was performed on CD4+ T cells from blood, taken roughly 48 months after liver transplant. The receptors were sampled from a human patient who received a liver transplant. Some T cells may be supplied by the graft donor.

The chain is built from TRBV6-1 and TRBJ2-7; 7 bases line up with TRBD1. The CDR3 has 15 amino acids. The trim removed 4 bases at V and 7 bases at J, leaving 13 bases unmatched. CDR1 and CDR2 from the germline V gene are MNHNS and SASEGT. The DNA of the CDR3 is TGTGCCAGCAGTGGAAGGGGGCACGAGATGCGGGAGCAGTACTTC. Translating it yields CASSGRGHEMREQYF.

The chain has TRBV25-1 and TRBJ1-6; 7 bases fit TRBD1. Germline lookup yields CDR1 MGHDK and CDR2 SYGVNS. This CDR3 is built from 16 residues. V lost 3 bases and J lost 7; bases outside the gene matches: 9. Here the CDR3 reads CASSDSGQLANSPLHF. CDR3 bases: TGTGCCAGCAGTGATTCGGGACAGCTTGCCAATTCACCCCTCCACTTT.

V gene TRBV28 combines with J gene TRBJ2-2; D may correspond to TRBD1 or TRBD2 (6 bases each). CDR1 MDHEN and CDR2 SYDVKM come from the germline V gene. V lost 5 bases and J 3 bases, leaving 16 bases between the germline ends. This CDR3 is built from 16 residues. The CDR3 DNA sequence: TGTGCCAGCAGTCACGGAGGGGGGTGGGACACCGGGGAGCTGTTTTTT. As protein: CASSHGGGWDTGELFF.